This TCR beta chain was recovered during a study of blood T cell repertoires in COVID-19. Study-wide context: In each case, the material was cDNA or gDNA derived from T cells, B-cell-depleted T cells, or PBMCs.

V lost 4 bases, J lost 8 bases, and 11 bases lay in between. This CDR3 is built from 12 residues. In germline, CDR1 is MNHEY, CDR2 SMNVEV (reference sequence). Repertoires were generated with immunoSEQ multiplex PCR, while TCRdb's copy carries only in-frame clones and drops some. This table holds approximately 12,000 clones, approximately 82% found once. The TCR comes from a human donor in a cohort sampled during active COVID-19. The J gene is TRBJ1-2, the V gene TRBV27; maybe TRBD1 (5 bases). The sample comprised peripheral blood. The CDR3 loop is CASSSRVGGYTF. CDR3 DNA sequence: TGTGCCAGCAGTTCCAGGGTGGGAGGCTACACCTTC.